The clone carrying this TCR beta chain was seen many times. The data belong to a study of T cells in Graves' hyperthyroidism and ophthalmopathy. V was clipped by 3 bases and J by 7 bases, with 7 bases between them. The germline CDR1 and CDR2 sequences are KGHSH and LQKENI. The CDR3 has 11 residues. Amplification yielded TCR beta CDR3 regions, with RNA transcripts as the source. The HTBI set primed first-round TCR CDR3 RT-PCR. A single record per CDR3 protein comes from TCRdb applying MiXCR to the multiplex PCR reads. This sample has some 760,000 distinct CDR3 sequences, with approximately 15% found just once. Out of less than 12 ml of fresh peripheral blood came the PBMCs.

Sequencing was done on a sample of blood. The J gene is TRBJ2-7, the V gene TRBV18; maybe TRBD2 (5 bases). The clonotype was recovered from a woman under 30 with Graves' hyperthyroidism. CDR3: CASSPREEQYF. CDR3 nucleotide sequence: TGTGCCAGCTCACCCCGGGAAGAGCAGTACTTC.